In this sample, the clone carrying this T cell receptor beta chain turned up once. Antigen unknown. The CDR3 length is 19 residues. This sample was included in a study of cytomegalovirus exposure and HLA in healthy donors. Study-wide results and limits: TCR beta chains associated with HLA were, in a later analysis, more clonally expanded than equally common others.

With 60 Vbeta and 13 Jbeta primers, the PCR was carried out. The assay was immunoSEQ multiplex PCR, and TCRdb's table has in-frame clones only and misses some. In the table there are around 130,000 clones, around 80% of which are singletons. There were likely unrecorded immune exposures, though donors were nominally healthy when sampled. The chain couples TRBV12-2 to TRBJ2-5; the DNA was not compared with TRBD2, the D call given in the table. TRBV12-2 is reported as a pseudogene. The receptor comes from a boy aged 2 to 9 in good health and CMV-seronegative. Sequencing used PBMCs. CDR3 protein: CASRSDSRLAGDPQETQYF. CDR3 in DNA: TGTGCAAGTCGCAGTGACTCGCGGCTAGCGGGGGATCCGCAAGAGACCCAGTACTTC.